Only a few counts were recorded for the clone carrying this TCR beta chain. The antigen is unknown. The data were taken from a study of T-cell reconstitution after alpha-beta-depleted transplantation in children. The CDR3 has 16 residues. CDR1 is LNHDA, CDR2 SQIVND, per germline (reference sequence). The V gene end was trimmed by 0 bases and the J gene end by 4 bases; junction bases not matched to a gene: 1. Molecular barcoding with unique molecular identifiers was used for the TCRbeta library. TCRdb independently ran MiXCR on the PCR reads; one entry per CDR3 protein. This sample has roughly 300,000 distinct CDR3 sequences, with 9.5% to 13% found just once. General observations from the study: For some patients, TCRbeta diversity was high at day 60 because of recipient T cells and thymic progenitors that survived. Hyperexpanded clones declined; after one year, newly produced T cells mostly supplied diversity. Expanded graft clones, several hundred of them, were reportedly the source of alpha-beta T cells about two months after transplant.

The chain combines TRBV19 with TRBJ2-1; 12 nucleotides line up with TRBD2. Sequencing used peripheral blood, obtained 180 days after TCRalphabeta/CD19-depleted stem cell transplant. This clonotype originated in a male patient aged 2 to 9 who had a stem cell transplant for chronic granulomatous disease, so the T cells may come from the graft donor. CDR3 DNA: TGTGCCAGTAGTATAGACGGGACTAGCGGGTACAATGAGCAGTTCTTC. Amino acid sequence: CASSIDGTSGYNEQFF.